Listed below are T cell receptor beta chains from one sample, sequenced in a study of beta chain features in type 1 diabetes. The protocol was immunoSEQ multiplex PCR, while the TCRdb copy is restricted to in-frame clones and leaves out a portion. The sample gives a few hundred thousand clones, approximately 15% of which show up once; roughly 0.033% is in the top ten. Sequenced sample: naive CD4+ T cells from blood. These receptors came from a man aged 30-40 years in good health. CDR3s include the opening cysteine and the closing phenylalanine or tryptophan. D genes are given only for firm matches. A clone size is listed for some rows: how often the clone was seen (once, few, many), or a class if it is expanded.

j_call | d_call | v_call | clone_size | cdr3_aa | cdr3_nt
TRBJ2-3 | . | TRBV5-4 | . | CASSPSRTGSDTQYF | TGTGCCAGCAGCCCGTCCCGTACAGGGTCAGATACGCAGTATTTT
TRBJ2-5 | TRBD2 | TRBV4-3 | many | CASSQRGRETQYF | TGCGCCAGCAGCCAACGCGGGAGGGAGACCCAGTACTTC
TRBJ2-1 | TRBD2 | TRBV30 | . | CAWSVPGGDSNEQFF | TGTGCCTGGAGTGTACCGGGGGGTGATTCCAATGAGCAGTTCTTC
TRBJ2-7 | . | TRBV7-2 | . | CASSLGRVFYEQYF | TGTGCCAGCAGCTTAGGCCGCGTTTTCTACGAGCAGTACTTC
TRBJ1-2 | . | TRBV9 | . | CASSVGGPADGYTF | TGTGCCAGCAGCGTAGGGGGACCCGCGGATGGCTACACCTTC
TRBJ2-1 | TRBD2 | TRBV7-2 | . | CASSGIGLAGNYNEQFF | TGTGCCAGCAGCGGGATTGGGCTAGCGGGTAACTACAATGAGCAGTTCTTC
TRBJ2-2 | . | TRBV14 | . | CASSLQGPGELFF | TGTGCCAGCAGCCTCCAGGGGCCCGGGGAGCTGTTTTTT
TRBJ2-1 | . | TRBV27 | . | CASSSHKAERANEQFF | TGTGCCAGCAGTTCCCATAAAGCCGAAAGGGCCAATGAGCAGTTCTTC
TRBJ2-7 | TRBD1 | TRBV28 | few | CASRIGQEYEQYF | TGTGCCAGCCGCATCGGACAGGAGTACGAGCAGTACTTC
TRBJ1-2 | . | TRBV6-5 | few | CASSFNKRYGYTF | TGTGCCAGCAGTTTCAACAAACGCTATGGCTACACCTTC
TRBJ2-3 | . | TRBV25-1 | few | CASSGPNTDTQYF | TGTGCCAGCAGCGGACCAAACACAGATACGCAGTATTTT
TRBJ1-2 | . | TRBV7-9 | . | CASSLGPGYGYTF | TGTGCCAGCAGCTTAGGTCCGGGGTATGGCTACACCTTC
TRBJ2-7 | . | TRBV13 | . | CASSGRGRVNYEQYF | TGTGCCAGCAGCGGCCGCGGCAGGGTGAACTACGAGCAGTACTTC
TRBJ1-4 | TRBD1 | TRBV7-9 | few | CASSQETGRLEKLFF | TGTGCCAGCAGCCAGGAGACAGGGCGACTTGAAAAACTGTTTTTT
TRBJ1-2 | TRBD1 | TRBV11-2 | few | CASSFSDRADYGYTF | TGTGCCAGCAGCTTTTCGGACAGGGCGGACTATGGCTACACCTTC
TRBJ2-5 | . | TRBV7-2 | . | CASSSFGFETQYF | TGTGCCAGCAGCTCCTTCGGATTTGAGACCCAGTACTTC
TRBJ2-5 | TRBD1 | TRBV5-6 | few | CASSSSLRQGWEETQYF | TGTGCCAGCAGCTCTTCGCTGAGACAGGGGTGGGAGGAGACCCAGTACTTC
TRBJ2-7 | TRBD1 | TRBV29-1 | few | CSAGQGSSYEQYF | TGCAGCGCGGGACAGGGGAGCTCCTACGAGCAGTACTTC
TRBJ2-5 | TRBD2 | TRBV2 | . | CASRGLAAKETQYF | TGTGCCAGCAGGGGACTAGCGGCAAAAGAGACCCAGTACTTC
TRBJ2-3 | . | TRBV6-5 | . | CASSWGGQPLADTQYF | TGTGCCAGCAGTTGGGGGGGACAACCCCTCGCAGATACGCAGTATTTT
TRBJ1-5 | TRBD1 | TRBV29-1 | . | CSHEGQGGFQPQHF | TGCAGTCATGAGGGACAGGGTGGATTTCAACCCCAGCATTTT
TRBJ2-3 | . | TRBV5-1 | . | CASSREGSRPDTQYF | TGCGCCAGCAGCCGCGAGGGTTCGCGTCCAGATACGCAGTATTTT
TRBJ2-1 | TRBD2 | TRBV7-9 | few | CASSTGTSGYNEQFF | TGTGCCAGCAGCACCGGGACTAGCGGCTACAATGAGCAGTTCTTC
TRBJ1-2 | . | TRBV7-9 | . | CASSLGQGTNYGYTF | TGTGCCAGCAGCTTGGGGCAGGGTACTAACTATGGCTACACCTTC
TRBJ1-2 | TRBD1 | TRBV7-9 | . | CASSSTGSYGYTF | TGTGCCAGCAGCTCGACAGGGTCCTATGGCTACACCTTC
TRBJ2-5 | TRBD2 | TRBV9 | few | CASSVGTSVKETQYF | TGTGCCAGCAGCGTAGGGACTAGCGTTAAAGAGACCCAGTACTTC
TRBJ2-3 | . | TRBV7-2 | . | CASSATTPRTTKRDTQYF | TGTGCCAGCAGCGCAACGACGCCTCGGACTACGAAGAGAGATACGCAGTATTTT
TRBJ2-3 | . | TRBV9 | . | CASSPPQADTQYF | TGTGCCAGCAGCCCCCCCCAGGCGGATACGCAGTATTTT
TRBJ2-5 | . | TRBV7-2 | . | CASSLGELETQYF | TGTGCCAGCAGCTTAGGGGAATTGGAGACCCAGTACTTC
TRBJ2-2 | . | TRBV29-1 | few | CSVVWGNTGELFF | TGCAGCGTTGTGTGGGGGAACACCGGGGAGCTGTTTTTT
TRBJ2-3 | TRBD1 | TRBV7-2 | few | CASSSRQGGTDTQYF | TGTGCCAGCAGCTCCCGACAGGGGGGCACAGATACGCAGTATTTT
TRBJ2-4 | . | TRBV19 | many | CASSPGLAKNIQYF | TGTGCCAGTAGTCCGGGACTAGCCAAAAACATTCAGTACTTC
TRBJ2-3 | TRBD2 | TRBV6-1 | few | CASSQTGGYTDTQYF | TGTGCCAGCAGTCAAACGGGAGGGTACACAGATACGCAGTATTTT
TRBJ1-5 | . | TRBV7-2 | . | CATAQGPSQPQHF | TGTGCCACCGCTCAGGGCCCCAGTCAGCCCCAGCATTTT
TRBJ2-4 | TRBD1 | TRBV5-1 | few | CASSPRQGLAKNIQYF | TGCGCCAGCAGCCCTCGACAGGGGCTAGCCAAAAACATTCAGTACTTC
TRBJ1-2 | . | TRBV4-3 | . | CASGGGADGGYTF | TGCGCCAGCGGGGGGGGCGCGGACGGAGGCTACACCTTC
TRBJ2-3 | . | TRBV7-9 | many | CASSQGTDTQYF | TGTGCCAGCAGCCAAGGGACAGATACGCAGTATTTT
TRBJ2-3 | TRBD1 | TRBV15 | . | CATSRGFPGQGQNTQYF | TGTGCCACCAGCAGAGGTTTCCCGGGACAGGGGCAAAATACGCAGTATTTT
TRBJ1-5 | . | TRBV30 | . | CAWSPGNQPQHF | TGTGCCTGGAGTCCAGGGAATCAGCCCCAGCATTTT
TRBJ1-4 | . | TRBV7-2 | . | CASSRATSATNEKLFF | TGTGCCAGCAGCCGTGCAACCAGTGCAACTAATGAAAAACTGTTTTTT
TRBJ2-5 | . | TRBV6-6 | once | CASSAQGGETQYF | TGTGCCAGCAGTGCTCAGGGGGGAGAGACCCAGTACTTC
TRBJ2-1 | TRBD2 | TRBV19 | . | CASSILGRGGSEQFF | TGTGCCAGTAGTATACTGGGCCGGGGAGGGTCTGAGCAGTTCTTC
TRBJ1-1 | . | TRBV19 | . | CASSAWGTEAFF | TGTGCCAGTAGTGCGTGGGGCACTGAAGCTTTCTTT